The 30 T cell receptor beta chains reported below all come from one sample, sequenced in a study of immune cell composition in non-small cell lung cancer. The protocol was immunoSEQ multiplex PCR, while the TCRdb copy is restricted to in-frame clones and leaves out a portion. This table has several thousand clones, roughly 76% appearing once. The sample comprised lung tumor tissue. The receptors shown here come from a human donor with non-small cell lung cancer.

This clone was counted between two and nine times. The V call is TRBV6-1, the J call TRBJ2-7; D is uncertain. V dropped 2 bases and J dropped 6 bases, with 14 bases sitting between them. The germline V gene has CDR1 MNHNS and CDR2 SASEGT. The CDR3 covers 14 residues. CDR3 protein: CASSEFSGASEQYF. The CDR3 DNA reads TGTGCCAGCAGTGAATTTTCGGGTGCTTCCGAGCAGTACTTC.

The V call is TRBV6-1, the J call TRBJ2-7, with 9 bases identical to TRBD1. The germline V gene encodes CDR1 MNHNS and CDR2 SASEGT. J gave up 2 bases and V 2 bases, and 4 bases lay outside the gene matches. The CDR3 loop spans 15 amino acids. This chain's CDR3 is CASSEQGTGTYEQYF. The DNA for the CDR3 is TGTGCCAGCAGTGAACAGGGGACAGGGACCTACGAGCAGTACTTC.

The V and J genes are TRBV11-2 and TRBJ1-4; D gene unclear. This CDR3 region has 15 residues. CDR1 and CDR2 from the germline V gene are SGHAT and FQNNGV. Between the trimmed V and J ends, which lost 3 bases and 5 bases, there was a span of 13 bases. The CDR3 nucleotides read TGTGCCAGCAGCTTTAACGCAGGACTGAATGAAAAACTGTTTTTT. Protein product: CASSFNAGLNEKLFF.

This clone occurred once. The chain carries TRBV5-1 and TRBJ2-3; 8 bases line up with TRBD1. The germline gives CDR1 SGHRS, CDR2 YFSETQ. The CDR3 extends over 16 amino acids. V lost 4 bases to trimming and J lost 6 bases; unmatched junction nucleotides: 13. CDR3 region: CASSDGTGPGKDTQYF. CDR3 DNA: TGCGCCAGCAGCGACGGGACAGGCCCCGGGAAGGATACGCAGTATTTT.

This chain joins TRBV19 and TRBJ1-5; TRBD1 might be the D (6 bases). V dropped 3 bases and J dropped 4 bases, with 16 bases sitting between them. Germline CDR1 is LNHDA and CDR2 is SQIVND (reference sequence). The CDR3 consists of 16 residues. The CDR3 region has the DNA TGTGCCAGTAGTATCTCCACAGGGTTCAGAAATCAGCCCCAGCATTTT. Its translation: CASSISTGFRNQPQHF. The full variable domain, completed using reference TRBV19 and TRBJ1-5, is DGGITQSPKYLFRKEGQNVTLSCEQNLNHDAMYWYRQDPGQGLRLIYYSQIVNDFQKGDIAEGYSVSREKKESFPLTVTSAQKNPTAFYLCASSISTGFRNQPQHFGDGTRLSIL.

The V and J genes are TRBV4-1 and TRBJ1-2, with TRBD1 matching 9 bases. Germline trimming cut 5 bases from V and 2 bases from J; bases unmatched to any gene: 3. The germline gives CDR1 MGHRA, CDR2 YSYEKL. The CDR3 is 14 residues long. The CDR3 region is CASSSGQGNYGYTF. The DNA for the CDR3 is TGCGCCAGCAGCAGTGGACAGGGGAACTATGGCTACACCTTC.

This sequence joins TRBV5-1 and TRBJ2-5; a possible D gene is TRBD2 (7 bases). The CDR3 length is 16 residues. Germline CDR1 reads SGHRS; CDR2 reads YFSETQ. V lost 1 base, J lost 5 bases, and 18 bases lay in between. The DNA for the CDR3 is TGCGCCAGCAGCTTGATTCCCCAGGGGCGGGAGGAGACCCAGTACTTC. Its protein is CASSLIPQGREETQYF.

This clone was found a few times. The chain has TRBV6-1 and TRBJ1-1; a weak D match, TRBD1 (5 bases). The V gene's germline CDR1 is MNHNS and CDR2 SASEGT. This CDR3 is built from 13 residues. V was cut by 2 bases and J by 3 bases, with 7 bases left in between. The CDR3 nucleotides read TGTGCCAGCAGTGAAAGGGGTTACACTGAAGCTTTCTTT. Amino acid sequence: CASSERGYTEAFF.

The CDR3 DNA follows: TGTGCCAGCAGTAAGGACAGGGCCCAGCATTTT. The encoded protein is CASSKDRAQHF. V and J are TRBV28 and TRBJ1-5, with TRBD1 identical over 8 bases. The CDR3 loop spans 11 amino acids. Trimming cost V 5 bases and J 11 bases; bases outside gene matches: 2. Germline CDR1 and CDR2: MDHEN and SYDVKM.

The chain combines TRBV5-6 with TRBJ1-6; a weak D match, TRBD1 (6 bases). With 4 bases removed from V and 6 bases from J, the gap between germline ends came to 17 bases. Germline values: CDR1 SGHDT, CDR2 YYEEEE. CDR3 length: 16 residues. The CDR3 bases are TGTGCCAGCAGCCTCTCCCCCCACAGGGCTAATTCACCCCTCCACTTT. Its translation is CASSLSPHRANSPLHF. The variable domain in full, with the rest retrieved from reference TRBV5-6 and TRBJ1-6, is DAGVTQSPTHLIKTRGQQVTLRCSPKSGHDTVSWYQQALGQGPQFIFQYYEEEERQRGNFPDRFSGHQFPNYSSELNVNALLLGDSALYLCASSLSPHRANSPLHFGNGTRLTVT.

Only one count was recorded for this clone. DNA for the CDR3: TGTGCCTGGAGTGTGGGGGTCAGCCTTAACTATGGCTACACCTTC. Its protein product is CAWSVGVSLNYGYTF. The V call is TRBV30, the J call TRBJ1-2; perhaps TRBD1 as D (5 bases). Trimming removed 0 bases from V and 1 base from J, with 12 bases in between. Germline CDR1 reads GTSNPN; CDR2 reads SVGIG (reference sequence). This CDR3 is 15 amino acids long.

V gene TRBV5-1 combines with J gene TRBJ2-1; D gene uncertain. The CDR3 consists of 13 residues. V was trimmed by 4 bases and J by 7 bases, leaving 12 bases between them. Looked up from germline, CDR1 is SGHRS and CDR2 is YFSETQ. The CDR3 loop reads CASSIGQRNEQFF. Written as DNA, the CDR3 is TGCGCCAGCAGCATTGGCCAACGTAATGAGCAGTTCTTC.

CDR3: CARSLPRQGPYNEQFF. In nucleotides, the CDR3 is TGTGCCAGAAGCTTGCCCCGACAGGGACCCTACAATGAGCAGTTCTTC. The chain carries TRBV5-3 and TRBJ2-1; 7 bases are shared with TRBD1. TRBV5-3 is known as an ORF, though its function is uncertain. J gave up 2 bases and V 1 base, and 6 bases lay outside the gene matches. This CDR3 has 16 amino acids.

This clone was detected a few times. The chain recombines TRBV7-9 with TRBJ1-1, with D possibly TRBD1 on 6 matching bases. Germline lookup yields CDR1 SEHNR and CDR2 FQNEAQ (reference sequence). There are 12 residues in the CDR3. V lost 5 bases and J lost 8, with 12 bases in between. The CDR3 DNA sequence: TGTGCCAGCAGCCTAAGACAGGACGAAGCTTTCTTT. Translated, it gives CASSLRQDEAFF.

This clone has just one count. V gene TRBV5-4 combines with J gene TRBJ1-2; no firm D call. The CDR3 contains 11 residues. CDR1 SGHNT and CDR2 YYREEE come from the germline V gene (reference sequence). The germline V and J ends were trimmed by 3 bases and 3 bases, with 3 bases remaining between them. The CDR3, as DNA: TGTGCCAGCAGCTCGGACTATGGCTACACCTTC. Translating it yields CASSSDYGYTF.

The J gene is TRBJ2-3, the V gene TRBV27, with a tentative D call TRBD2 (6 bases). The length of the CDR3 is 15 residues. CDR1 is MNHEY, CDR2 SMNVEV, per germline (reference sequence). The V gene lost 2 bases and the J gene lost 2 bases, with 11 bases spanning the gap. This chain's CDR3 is CASSLVGEVTDTQYF. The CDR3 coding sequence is TGTGCCAGCAGTTTAGTAGGGGAGGTCACAGATACGCAGTATTTT.

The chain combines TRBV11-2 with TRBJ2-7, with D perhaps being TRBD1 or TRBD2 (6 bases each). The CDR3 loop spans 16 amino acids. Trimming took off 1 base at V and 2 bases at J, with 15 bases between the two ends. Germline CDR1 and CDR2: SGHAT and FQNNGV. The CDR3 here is CASSLGGAAFAYEQYF. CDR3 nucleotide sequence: TGTGCCAGCAGCTTAGGGGGGGCGGCCTTTGCCTACGAGCAGTACTTC.

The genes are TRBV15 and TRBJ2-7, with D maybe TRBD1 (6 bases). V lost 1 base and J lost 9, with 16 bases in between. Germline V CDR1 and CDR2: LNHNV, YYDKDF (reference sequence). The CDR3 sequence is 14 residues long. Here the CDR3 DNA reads TGTGCCACCAGCAGAGTAGCAGGGGAAAAGGCGCAGTACTTC. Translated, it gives CATSRVAGEKAQYF.

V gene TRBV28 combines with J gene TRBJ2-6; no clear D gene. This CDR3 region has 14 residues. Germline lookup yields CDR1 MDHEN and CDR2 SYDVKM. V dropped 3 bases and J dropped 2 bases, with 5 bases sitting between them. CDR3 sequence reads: CASSFFPGANVLTF. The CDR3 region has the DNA TGTGCCAGCAGTTTCTTCCCTGGGGCCAACGTCCTGACTTTC.

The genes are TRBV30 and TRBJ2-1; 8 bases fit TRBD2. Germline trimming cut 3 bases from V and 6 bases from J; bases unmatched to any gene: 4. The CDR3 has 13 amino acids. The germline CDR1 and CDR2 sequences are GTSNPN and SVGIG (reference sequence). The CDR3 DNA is TGTGCCTGGAGCCTGGGACTAGTCAATGAGCAGTTCTTC. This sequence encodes CAWSLGLVNEQFF.

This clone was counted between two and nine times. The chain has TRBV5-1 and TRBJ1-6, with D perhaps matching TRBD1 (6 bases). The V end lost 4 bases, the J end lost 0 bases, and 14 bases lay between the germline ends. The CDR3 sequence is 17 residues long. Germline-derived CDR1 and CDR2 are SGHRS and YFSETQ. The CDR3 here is CASSRTDPSSYNSPLHF. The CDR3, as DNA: TGCGCCAGCAGCAGGACAGACCCGAGCTCCTATAATTCACCCCTCCACTTT.

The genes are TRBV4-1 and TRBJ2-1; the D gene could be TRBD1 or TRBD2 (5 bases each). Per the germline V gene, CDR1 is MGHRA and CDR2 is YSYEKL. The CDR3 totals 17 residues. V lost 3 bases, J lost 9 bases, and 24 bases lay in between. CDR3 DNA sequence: TGCGCCAGCAGCCAGCAGATCGGGACCACAAAACCAGCTGAGCAGTTCTTC. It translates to CASSQQIGTTKPAEQFF.

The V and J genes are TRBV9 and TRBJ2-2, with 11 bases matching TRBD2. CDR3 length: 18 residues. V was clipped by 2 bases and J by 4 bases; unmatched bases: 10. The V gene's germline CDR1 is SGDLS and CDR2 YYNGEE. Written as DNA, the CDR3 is TGTGCCAGCAGCGTGGGGATTAGCGGGGGGGCGCGCACCGGGGAGCTGTTTTTT. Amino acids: CASSVGISGGARTGELFF. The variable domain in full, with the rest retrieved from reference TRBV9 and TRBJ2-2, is DSGVTQTPKHLITATGQRVTLRCSPRSGDLSVYWYQQSLDQGLQFLIQYYNGEERAKGNILERFSAQQFPDLHSELNLSSLELGDSALYFCASSVGISGGARTGELFFGEGSRLTVL.

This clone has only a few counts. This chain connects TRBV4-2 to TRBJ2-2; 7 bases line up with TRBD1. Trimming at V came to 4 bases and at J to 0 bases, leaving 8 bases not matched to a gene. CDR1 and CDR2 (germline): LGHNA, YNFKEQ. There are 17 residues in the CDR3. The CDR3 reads CASSPTVTGANTGELFF. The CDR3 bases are TGTGCCAGCAGCCCTACGGTCACAGGGGCGAACACCGGGGAGCTGTTTTTT.

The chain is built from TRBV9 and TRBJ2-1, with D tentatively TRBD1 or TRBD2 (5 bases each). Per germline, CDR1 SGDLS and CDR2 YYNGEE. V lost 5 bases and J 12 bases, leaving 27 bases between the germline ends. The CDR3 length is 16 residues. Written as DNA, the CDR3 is TGTGCCAGCAGTTACCCTGAGGGACGTGCGGAGGAAAGGCAGTTCTTC. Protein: CASSYPEGRAEERQFF.

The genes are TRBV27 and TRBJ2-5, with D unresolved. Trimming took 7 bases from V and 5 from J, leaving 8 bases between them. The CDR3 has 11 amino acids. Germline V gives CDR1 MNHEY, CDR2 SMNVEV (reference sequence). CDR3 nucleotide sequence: TGTGCCAGCAAAACCTGGGAGACCCAGTACTTC. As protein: CASKTWETQYF.

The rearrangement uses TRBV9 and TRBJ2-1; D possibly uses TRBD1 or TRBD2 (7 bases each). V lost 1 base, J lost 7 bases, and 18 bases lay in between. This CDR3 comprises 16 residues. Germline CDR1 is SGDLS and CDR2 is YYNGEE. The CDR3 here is CASSVQGGGFNNEQFF. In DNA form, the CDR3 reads TGTGCCAGCAGCGTACAGGGGGGGGGCTTTAATAATGAGCAGTTCTTC. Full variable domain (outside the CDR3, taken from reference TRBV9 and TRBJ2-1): DSGVTQTPKHLITATGQRVTLRCSPRSGDLSVYWYQQSLDQGLQFLIQYYNGEERAKGNILERFSAQQFPDLHSELNLSSLELGDSALYFCASSVQGGGFNNEQFFGPGTRLTVL.

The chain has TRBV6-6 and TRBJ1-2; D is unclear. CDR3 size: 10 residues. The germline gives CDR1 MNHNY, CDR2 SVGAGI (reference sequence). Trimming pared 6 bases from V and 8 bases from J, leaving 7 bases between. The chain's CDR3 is CASRDGGYTF. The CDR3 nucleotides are TGTGCCAGCAGGGACGGGGGCTACACCTTC.

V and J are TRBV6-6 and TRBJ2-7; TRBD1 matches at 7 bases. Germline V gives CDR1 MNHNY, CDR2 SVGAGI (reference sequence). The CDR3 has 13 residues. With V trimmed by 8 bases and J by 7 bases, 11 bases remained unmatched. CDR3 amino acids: CASSLGGGGEQYF. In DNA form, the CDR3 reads TGTGCCAGCTCTTTAGGGGGCGGCGGAGAGCAGTACTTC.

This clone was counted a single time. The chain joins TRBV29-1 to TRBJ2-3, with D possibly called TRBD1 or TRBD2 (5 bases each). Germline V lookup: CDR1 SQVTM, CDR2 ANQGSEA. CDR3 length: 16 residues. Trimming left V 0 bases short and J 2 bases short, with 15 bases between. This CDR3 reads CSVEDPGTDYTDTQYF. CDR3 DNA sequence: TGCAGCGTTGAAGACCCAGGGACGGATTACACAGATACGCAGTATTTT.